The entry that follows covers one T cell receptor beta chain sequence. Its antigen is unknown. The data were obtained in a study of shared clonotypes between healthy human individuals. Study-wide results and caveats: Sorted-subset samples were not fully sequenced, rarefaction indicated.

Adult Caucasians living in Nashville, Tennessee made up all of the donors. CDR3 length: 18 residues. CDR1 SGHRS and CDR2 YFSETQ come from the germline V gene. V dropped 0 bases and J dropped 1; count of bases not matched to a gene: 12. Assay: immunoSEQ multiplex PCR; the TCRdb copy retains only in-frame clones and omits some. The sample shows about 1 million clones, approximately 72% of them seen only once. The material sequenced was memory CD4+ T cells sorted from blood. Subset in this sample: CD45RA-negative fraction. This sequence originates from a man between 18 and 35 years old in good health. The chain couples TRBV5-1 to TRBJ2-5; TRBD2 aligns across 7 bases. The DNA for the CDR3 is TGCGCCAGCAGCTTGGCCGTCCTAACGGGGGGACTCCAAGAGACCCAGTACTTC. The encoded protein is CASSLAVLTGGLQETQYF.